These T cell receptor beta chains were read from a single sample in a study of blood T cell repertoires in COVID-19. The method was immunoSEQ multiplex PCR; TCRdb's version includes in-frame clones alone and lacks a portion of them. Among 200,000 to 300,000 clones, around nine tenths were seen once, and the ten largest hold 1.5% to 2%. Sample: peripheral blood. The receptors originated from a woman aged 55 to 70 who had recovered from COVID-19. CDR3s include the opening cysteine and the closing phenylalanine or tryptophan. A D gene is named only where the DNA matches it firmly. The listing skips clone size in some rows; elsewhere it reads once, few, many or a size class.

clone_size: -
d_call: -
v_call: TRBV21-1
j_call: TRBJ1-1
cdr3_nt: TGTGCCAGCGGCGTACGGGCCCCGGGGGGCACTGAAGCTTTCTTT
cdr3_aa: CASGVRAPGGTEAFF

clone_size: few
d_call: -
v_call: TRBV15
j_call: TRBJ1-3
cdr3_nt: TGTGCCACCAGCAGAGATTATAGTCAGGCAGGGTCCTCTGGAAACACCATATATTTT
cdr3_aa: CATSRDYSQAGSSGNTIYF

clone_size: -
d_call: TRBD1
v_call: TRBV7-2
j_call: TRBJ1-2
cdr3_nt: TGTGCCAGCAGCTCGACAGGGCTCAACTATGGCTACACCTTC
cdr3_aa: CASSSTGLNYGYTF

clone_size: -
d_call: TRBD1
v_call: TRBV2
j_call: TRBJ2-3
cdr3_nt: TGTGCCAGCTTCCGGGACAGGGGCACAGATACGCAGTATTTT
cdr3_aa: CASFRDRGTDTQYF

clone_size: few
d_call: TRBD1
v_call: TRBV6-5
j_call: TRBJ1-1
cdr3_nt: TGTGCCAGCAGTTGGGGACAGGGACTGAACACTGAAGCTTTCTTT
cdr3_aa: CASSWGQGLNTEAFF

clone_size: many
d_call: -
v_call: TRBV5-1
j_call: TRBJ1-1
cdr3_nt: TGCGCCAGCAGCCGCGGGACGCAGGGAACCGAAGCTTTCTTT
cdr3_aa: CASSRGTQGTEAFF

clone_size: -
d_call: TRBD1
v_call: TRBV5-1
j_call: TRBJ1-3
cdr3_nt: TGCGCCAGCAGCTTACAGGGGGCGCCCGGAAACACCATATATTTT
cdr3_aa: CASSLQGAPGNTIYF

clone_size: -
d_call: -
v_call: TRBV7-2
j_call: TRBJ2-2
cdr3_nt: TGTGCCAGCAGCTCCCCGCGGGACGGTTTAACCGGGGAGCTGTTTTTT
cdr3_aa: CASSSPRDGLTGELFF

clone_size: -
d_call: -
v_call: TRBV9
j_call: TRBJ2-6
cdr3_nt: TGTGCCAGCAGGGCTTACAACCCGGGGGTCCCCAGCTCTGGGGCCAACGTCCTGACTTTC
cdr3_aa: CASRAYNPGVPSSGANVLTF

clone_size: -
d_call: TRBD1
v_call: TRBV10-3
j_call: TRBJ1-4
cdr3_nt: TGTGCCATCAGTGAGTCGAAGGGACAGGGGAATGAAAAACTGTTTTTT
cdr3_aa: CAISESKGQGNEKLFF

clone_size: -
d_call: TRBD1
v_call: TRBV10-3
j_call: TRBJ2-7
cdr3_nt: TGTGCCATCAGTGACCCGAAGACAGGGGTATACAACGAGCAGTACTTC
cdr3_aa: CAISDPKTGVYNEQYF

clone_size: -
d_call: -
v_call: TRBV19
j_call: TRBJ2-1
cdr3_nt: TGTGCCAGTAGTATACCAGGGTCACAAGAGCAGTTCTTC
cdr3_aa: CASSIPGSQEQFF

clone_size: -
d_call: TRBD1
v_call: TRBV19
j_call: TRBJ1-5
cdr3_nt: TGTGCCAGTAGTAACAGGGGGCGTCAGCCCCAGCATTTT
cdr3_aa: CASSNRGRQPQHF

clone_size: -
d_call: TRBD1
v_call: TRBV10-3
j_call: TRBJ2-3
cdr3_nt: TGTGCCATCAGTGAGTCCCTAGGGACAGGGGCAGGGGATACGCAGTATTTT
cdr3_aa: CAISESLGTGAGDTQYF

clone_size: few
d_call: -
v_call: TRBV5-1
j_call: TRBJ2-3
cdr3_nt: TGCGCCAGCAGCTTTGGTGGGGGGAGTGACACAGATACGCAGTATTTT
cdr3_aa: CASSFGGGSDTDTQYF

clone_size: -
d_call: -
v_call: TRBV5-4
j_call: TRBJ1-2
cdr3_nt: TGTGCCAGCAGCTTGGGACAGCCGAGCTATGGCTACACCTTC
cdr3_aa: CASSLGQPSYGYTF

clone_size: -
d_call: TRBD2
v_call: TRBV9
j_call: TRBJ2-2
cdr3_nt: TGTGCCAGCAGCGGCCGACTAGCGGGGGGGCCCGGGGAGCTGTTTTTT
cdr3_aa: CASSGRLAGGPGELFF

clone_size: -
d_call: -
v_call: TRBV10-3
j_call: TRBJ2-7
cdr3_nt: TGTGCCATCAATGACAGCTACGAGCAGTACTTC
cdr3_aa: CAINDSYEQYF

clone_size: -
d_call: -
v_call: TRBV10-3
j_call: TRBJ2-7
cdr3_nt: TGTGCCATCAGTGCAGGAGCGAGCGGGCTAGCGAGGAACGAGCAGTACTTC
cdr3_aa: CAISAGASGLARNEQYF

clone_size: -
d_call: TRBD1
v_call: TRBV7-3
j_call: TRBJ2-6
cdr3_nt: TGTGCCAGCAGCTCTCCGGGACAGGGAAACGTCCTGACTTTC
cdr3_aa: CASSSPGQGNVLTF

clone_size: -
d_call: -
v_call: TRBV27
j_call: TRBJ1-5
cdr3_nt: TGTGCCAGCAGTTTATATCCGGGGTTGGGTAGCAATCAGCCCCAGCATTTT
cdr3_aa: CASSLYPGLGSNQPQHF

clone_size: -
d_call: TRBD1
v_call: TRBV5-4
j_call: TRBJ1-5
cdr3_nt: TGTGCCAGCAGCTTCGGGACAGGGTTAGGGCAGCCCCAGCATTTT
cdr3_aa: CASSFGTGLGQPQHF

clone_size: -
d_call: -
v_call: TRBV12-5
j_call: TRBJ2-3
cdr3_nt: TGTGCTAGTGGTTTGACCCCAAACTCGGGGGATACGCAGTATTTT
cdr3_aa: CASGLTPNSGDTQYF

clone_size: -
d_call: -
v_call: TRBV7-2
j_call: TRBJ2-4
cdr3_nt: TGTGCCAGCAGCTTAGTAGGGGTCAACATTCAGTACTTC
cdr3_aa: CASSLVGVNIQYF

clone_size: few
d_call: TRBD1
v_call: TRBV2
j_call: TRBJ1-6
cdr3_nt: TGTGCCAGCAGTCCCCAGGCAGGGGGCGCGGGTTCACCCCTCCACTTT
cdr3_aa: CASSPQAGGAGSPLHF

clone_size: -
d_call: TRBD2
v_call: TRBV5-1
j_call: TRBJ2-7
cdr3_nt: TGCGCCAGCAGCGAGGGTAGCGGGGGAGCCAGCGGGGACTTC
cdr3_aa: CASSEGSGGASGDF